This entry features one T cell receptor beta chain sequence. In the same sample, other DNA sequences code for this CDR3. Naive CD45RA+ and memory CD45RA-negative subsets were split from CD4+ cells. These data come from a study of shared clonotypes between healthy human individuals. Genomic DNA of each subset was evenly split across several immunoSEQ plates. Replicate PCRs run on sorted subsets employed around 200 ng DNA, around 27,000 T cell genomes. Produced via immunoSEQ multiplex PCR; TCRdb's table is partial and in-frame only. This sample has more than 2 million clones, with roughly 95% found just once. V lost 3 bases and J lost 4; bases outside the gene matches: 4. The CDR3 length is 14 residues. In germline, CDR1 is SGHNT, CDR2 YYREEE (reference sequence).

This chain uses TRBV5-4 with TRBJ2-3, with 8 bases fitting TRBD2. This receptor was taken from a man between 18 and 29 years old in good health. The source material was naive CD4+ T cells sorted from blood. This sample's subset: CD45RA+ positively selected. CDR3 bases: TGTGCCAGCAGCTCGGGGGGGTCGGCAGATACGCAGTATTTT. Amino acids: CASSSGGSADTQYF. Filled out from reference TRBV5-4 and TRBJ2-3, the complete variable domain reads ETGVTQSPTHLIKTRGQQVTLRCSSQSGHNTVSWYQQALGQGPQFIFQYYREEENGRGNFPPRFSGLQFPNYSSELNVNALELDDSALYLCASSSGGSADTQYFGPGTRLTVL.